This paragraph reports one TCR beta chain. The antigen is unknown. Isolation of CD8+ and CD4+ T cells was performed negatively, whereas enrichment of TEMRA cells was done by FACS. Random hexamers primed reverse transcription of 0.5 to 1 ug RNA. Using its own MiXCR run on the immunoSEQ multiplex PCR reads, TCRdb lists one record per CDR3 protein. The sample shows 200,000 or so distinct CDR3 sequences, around 90% of them seen only once. This CDR3 has 15 amino acids. With 6 bases clipped from V and 3 bases from J, the junction kept 8 bases outside the gene matches. Looked up from germline, CDR1 is SNHLY and CDR2 is FYNNEI. These data are taken from a study of CD8 T cells in Susac syndrome. Study conclusions and caveats: The study's TCR sequencing and HLA analysis covered a relatively small number of individuals, and the study acknowledged this.

The material sequenced was CD8+ T cells from PBMCs. The V and J genes are TRBV2 and TRBJ2-5; TRBD1 agrees at 9 bases. The receptor comes from a human donor with multiple sclerosis. The CDR3 coding sequence is TGTGCCAGCAGGTACCCCCGGACAGGGGAAGAGACCCAGTACTTC. Residues: CASRYPRTGEETQYF.